The T cell receptor beta chain described here comes from a study of blood T cells in healthy people across ages (dated by TCRdb to the mid-2010s). Concerning the study at large: In model experiments, template switching captured roughly one uniquely barcoded TCR beta cDNA molecule for every two T cells. Using deep sequencing normalized with unique cDNA molecular identifiers, the study measured how TCR beta repertoire diversity changes with age. Donors were grouped into four age groups: young (average approximately 16 years), middle-aged (39), aged (about 60) and long-lived (about 89). To avoid experimental bias, donors of different ages were spread randomly across the sequencing lanes. The study analyzed two additional independent replicas of 1 million unique cDNA reads from the same blood draw for two donors, one aged 18 to 30 and one aged 80 or older. The study at large found these results: Because profiling used bulk unsorted PBMCs, naive and antigen-experienced compartments could not be compared conclusively. Observed TCR beta diversity per million T cells fell roughly linearly with age, and a significant reduction was already apparent by age around 44. The long-lived group showed more naive CD4+ T cells, fewer expanded clones and increased TCR diversity than the aged group, suggesting age selection. Observed TCR beta diversity correlated strongly with the percentage of naive T cells measured by flow cytometry. Estimates of total diversity from one million sequenced T cells were regarded as lower bounds and underestimates. Because the CMV infection status of the donors was unknown, age-related changes in expanded clonotypes may potentially have been confounded.

Library preparation was by 5' RACE. TCRdb records Illumina HiSeq 2500 as the sequencer. A second PCR of roughly 7 to 12 cycles was performed with a sample-barcoded 5' primer and a J-beta primer mix. Each TCR beta cDNA molecule received a unique molecular identifier from a template-switch 5' adaptor carrying 12 random nucleotides. Each sample yielded at least 2.5 million CDR3-containing paired-end reads. All of the RNA was converted into first-strand cDNA using the Mint cDNA synthesis kit, with a TRBC-specific oligonucleotide serving as the primer. Following uracil-DNA glycosylase treatment, a first 18-cycle PCR with universal primers M1SS and BC2_uni_R was performed on all cDNA. The paper's processing steps were these. For normalization, 1 million high-quality reads were randomly selected from each sample, with every read carrying a distinct molecular identifier. Instead of being binned into consensus sequences, reads with shared molecular identifiers were discarded. MiTCR, run with a Q25 quality threshold and the strictest error-elimination algorithm, handled CDR3 identification, clonotype clustering and error correction. Lower-bound total TCR beta diversity was estimated with a nonparametric unseen species model using Euler transformation. Clones were called with MiXCR by TCRdb after fastp trimmed the public reads at Q25, and only in-frame beta chains were retained. Each CDR3 protein gets just one entry, which takes the most common genes and DNA from the rows behind it. These V and J calls are TCRdb output, not the study's own analysis. This sample is represented by about 1.8 million distinct CDR3 sequences; about 50% of them were singletons. The ten largest account for 2.1% of the sample.

The donors were roughly 39 Caucasian individuals from Russia, aged 6 to 90 years, who were systemically healthy. Each donor gave about 9.7 milliliters of peripheral blood, drawn into EDTA-treated Vacutainer tubes. Ficoll-Paque density-gradient centrifugation was used to isolate PBMCs, with at least 7 million per sample. Trizol reagent was used to extract total RNA from the PBMCs, yielding at least 5.5 micrograms per sample. The percentages of naive CD45RAhigh/CD27high T cells were determined by flow cytometry on a PBMC aliquot from every donor. As regards this clonotype: No antigen is known for it. Base qualities are not at hand, and no much larger clone is one base apart.

This clonotype originated in a woman in her 40s in good health. Sequencing was done on a sample of blood.

The nucleotide sequence is given as TGCAGTGCTAGAGACTCAGGGGCCTACTACAATGAGCAGTTCTTC. The encoded protein is CSARDSGAYYNEQFF. The rearrangement combines TRBV20-1 with TRBJ2-1, and TRBD1 may be the D gene, going by 6 matching bases. V gives up 0 bases and J gives up 3 bases, and the segment between their germline ends measures 12 bases. CDR1 and CDR2 are drawn from the germline V gene (reference sequence): DFQATT, SNEGSKA. The CDR3 has 15 amino acids, counting the end cysteine and phenylalanine. Of the read, only the CDR3 DNA is kept; its 45 bases are in frame from base 1.